These T cell receptor beta chains were read from a single sample in a study of lymphopenia after photon versus proton radiotherapy. The assay was immunoSEQ multiplex PCR, and TCRdb's table has in-frame clones only and misses some. Seen here are around 20,000 clones, 70% to 90% observed once, and the top ten hold around 2.9%. The source was peripheral blood, collected from a patient treated with photon-based radiotherapy. Source of these receptors: a woman aged 45-60 years with pancreatic cancer. The CDR3 runs from the conserved cysteine through the conserved F or W. D genes are given only for firm matches. Not every row has a clone size; where given, it reads once, few, many or a size class.

. | . | TRBJ2-2 | TRBV7-3 | CASRSGGLDTGELFF | TGTGCCAGCAGATCGGGCGGCTTGGACACCGGGGAGCTGTTTTTT
. | . | TRBJ2-5 | TRBV2 | CASSGLGSGETQYF | TGTGCCAGCAGTGGACTAGGGAGTGGCGAGACCCAGTACTTC
. | few | TRBJ2-1 | TRBV19 | CASSVAAGAYNEQFF | TGTGCCAGTAGTGTGGCGGCAGGGGCCTACAATGAGCAGTTCTTC
TRBD2 | . | TRBJ2-3 | TRBV18 | CASSPRLAGGPTDTQYF | TGTGCCAGCTCACCACGACTAGCGGGGGGTCCAACAGATACGCAGTATTTT
. | once | TRBJ2-7 | TRBV29-1 | CSAGPRDGSYEQYF | TGCAGCGCTGGCCCACGGGACGGCTCCTACGAGCAGTACTTC
. | . | TRBJ1-4 | TRBV5-6 | CASSYGGRGEKLFF | TGTGCCAGCAGTTATGGAGGTAGGGGTGAAAAACTGTTTTTT
. | few | TRBJ2-3 | TRBV7-3 | CASSIGNTQYF | TGTGCCAGCAGTATCGGGAATACGCAGTATTTT
TRBD2 | once | TRBJ2-1 | TRBV2 | CASTKMTSGSYNEQFF | TGTGCCAGCACCAAGATGACTAGCGGCTCCTACAATGAGCAGTTCTTC
. | . | TRBJ2-7 | TRBV15 | CATSTRDGSYEQYF | TGTGCCACCAGCACCCGGGACGGATCCTACGAGCAGTACTTC
TRBD1 | . | TRBJ2-5 | TRBV28 | CASMGQQETQYF | TGTGCCAGCATGGGACAGCAAGAGACCCAGTACTTC
TRBD2 | . | TRBJ2-7 | TRBV4-2 | CASSQGLAETYEQYF | TGTGCCAGCAGCCAAGGACTAGCGGAGACCTACGAGCAGTACTTC
. | . | TRBJ2-5 | TRBV4-1 | CASSQESSRVETQYF | TGCGCCAGCAGCCAAGAGTCTAGCAGGGTGGAGACCCAGTACTTC
. | . | TRBJ1-2 | TRBV7-2 | CASSSTVGYTF | TGTGCCAGCAGCTCAACGGTTGGCTACACCTTC
. | once | TRBJ2-2 | TRBV5-4 | CASSLRTGRARGTGELFF | TGTGCCAGCAGCTTGAGGACAGGGAGGGCTCGCGGCACCGGGGAGCTGTTTTTT
TRBD1 | once | TRBJ2-3 | TRBV23-1 | CASSQRTGGQTDTQYF | TGCGCCAGCAGTCAACGGACAGGGGGCCAAACAGATACGCAGTATTTT
. | . | TRBJ2-5 | TRBV4-3 | CASSQDGTTQETQYF | TGCGCCAGCAGCCAAGATGGGACAACCCAAGAGACCCAGTACTTC
TRBD1 | once | TRBJ2-7 | TRBV2 | CASSTGQGAEYEQYF | TGTGCCAGCAGTACTGGACAGGGGGCGGAGTACGAGCAGTACTTC
TRBD1 | few | TRBJ2-7 | TRBV27 | CASSLMGQKYEQYF | TGTGCCAGCAGTTTAATGGGACAGAAGTACGAGCAGTACTTC
. | . | TRBJ1-5 | TRBV2 | CASTWTVNQPQHF | TGTGCCAGCACCTGGACAGTTAATCAGCCCCAGCATTTT
. | few | TRBJ1-5 | TRBV6-1 | CASREENQPQHF | TGTGCCAGCAGAGAGGAGAATCAGCCCCAGCATTTT
. | once | TRBJ2-5 | TRBV5-1 | CASSFTGEGETQYF | TGCGCCAGCAGCTTCACGGGAGAGGGGGAGACCCAGTACTTC
TRBD1 | large | TRBJ1-2 | TRBV5-1 | CASSLGQGVVYTF | TGCGCCAGCAGCTTGGGACAGGGTGTTGTCTACACCTTC
TRBD2 | . | TRBJ2-1 | TRBV11-3 | CASSLDSSGQREQFF | TGTGCCAGCAGCTTAGATAGTAGCGGGCAGCGTGAGCAGTTCTTC
. | . | TRBJ2-1 | TRBV29-1 | CSVEDALDNEQFF | TGCAGCGTTGAAGATGCTCTAGATAATGAGCAGTTCTTC